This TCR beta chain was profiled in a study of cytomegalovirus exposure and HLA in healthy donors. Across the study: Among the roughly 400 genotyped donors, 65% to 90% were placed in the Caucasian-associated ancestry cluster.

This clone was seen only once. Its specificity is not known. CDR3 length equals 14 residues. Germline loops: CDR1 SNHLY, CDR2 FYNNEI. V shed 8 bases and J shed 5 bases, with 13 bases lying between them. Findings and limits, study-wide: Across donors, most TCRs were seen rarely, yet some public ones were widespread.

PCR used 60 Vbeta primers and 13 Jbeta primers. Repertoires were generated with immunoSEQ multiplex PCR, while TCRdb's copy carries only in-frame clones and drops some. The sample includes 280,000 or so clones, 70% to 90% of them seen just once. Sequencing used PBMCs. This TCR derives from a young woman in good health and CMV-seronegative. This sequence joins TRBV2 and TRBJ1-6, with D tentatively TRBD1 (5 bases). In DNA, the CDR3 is TGTGCCAGCCTCAGACAGCAGAATAATTCACCCCTCCACTTT. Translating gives CASLRQQNNSPLHF.